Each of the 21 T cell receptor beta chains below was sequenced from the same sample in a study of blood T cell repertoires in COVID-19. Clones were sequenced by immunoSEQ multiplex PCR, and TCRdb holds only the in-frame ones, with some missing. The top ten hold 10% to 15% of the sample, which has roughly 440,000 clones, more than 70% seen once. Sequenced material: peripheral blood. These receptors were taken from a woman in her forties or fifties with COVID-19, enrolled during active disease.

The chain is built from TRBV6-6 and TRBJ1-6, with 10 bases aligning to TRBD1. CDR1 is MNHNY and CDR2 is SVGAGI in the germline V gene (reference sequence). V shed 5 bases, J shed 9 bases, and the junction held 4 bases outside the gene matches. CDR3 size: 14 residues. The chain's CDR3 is CASSPRQGASPLHF. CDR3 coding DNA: TGTGCCAGCAGTCCCCGACAGGGGGCTTCACCCCTCCACTTT.

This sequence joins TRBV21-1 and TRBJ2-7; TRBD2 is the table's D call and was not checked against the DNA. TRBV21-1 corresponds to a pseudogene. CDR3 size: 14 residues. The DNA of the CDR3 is TGTGCCAGCAGCTCCCGAGAGGTCCTCTACGAGCAGTACTTC. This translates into CASSSREVLYEQYF.

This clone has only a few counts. In DNA, the CDR3 is TGTGCCAGCAGTGAACGGGACTCTTCCTACGAGCAGTACTTC. Amino acid sequence: CASSERDSSYEQYF. The genes are TRBV6-1 and TRBJ2-7; D perhaps matches TRBD2 (6 bases). With 2 bases removed from V and 1 base from J, the gap between germline ends came to 9 bases. Germline lookup yields CDR1 MNHNS and CDR2 SASEGT. CDR3 length equals 14 residues.

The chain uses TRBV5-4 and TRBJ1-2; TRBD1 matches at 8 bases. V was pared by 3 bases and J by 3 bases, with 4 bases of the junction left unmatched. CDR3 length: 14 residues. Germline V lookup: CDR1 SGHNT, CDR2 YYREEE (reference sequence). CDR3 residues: CASSSTGDDYGYTF. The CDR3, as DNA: TGTGCCAGCAGCTCGACAGGGGATGACTATGGCTACACCTTC.

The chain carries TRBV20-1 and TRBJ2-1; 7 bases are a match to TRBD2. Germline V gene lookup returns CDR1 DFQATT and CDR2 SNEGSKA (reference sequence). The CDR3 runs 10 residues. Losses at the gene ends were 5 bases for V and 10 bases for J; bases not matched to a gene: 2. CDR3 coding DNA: TGCAGTGCTGGGGGGGAAGAGCAGTTCTTC. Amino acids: CSAGGEEQFF.

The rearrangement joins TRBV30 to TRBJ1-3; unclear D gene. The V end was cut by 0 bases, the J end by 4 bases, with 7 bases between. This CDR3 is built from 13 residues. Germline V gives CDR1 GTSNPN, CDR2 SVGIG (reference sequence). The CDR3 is CAWSVTRGNTIYF. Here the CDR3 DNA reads TGTGCCTGGAGTGTAACGAGAGGAAACACCATATATTTT.

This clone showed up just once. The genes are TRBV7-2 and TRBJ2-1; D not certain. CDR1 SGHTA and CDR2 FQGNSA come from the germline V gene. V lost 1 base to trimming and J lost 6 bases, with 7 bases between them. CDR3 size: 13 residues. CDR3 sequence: CASSLGAGNEQFF. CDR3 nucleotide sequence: TGTGCCAGCAGCTTAGGCGCAGGCAATGAGCAGTTCTTC. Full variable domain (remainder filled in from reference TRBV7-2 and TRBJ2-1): GAGVSQSPSNKVTEKGKDVELRCDPISGHTALYWYRQSLGQGLEFLIYFQGNSAPDKSGLPSDRFSAERTGGSVSTLTIQRTQQEDSAVYLCASSLGAGNEQFFGPGTRLTVL.

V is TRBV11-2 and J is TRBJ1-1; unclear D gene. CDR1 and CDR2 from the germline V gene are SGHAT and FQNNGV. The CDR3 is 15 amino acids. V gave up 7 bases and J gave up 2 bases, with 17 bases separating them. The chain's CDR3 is CASTKGVSVNTEAFF. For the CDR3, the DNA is TGTGCCAGCACCAAAGGAGTGTCGGTCAACACTGAAGCTTTCTTT.

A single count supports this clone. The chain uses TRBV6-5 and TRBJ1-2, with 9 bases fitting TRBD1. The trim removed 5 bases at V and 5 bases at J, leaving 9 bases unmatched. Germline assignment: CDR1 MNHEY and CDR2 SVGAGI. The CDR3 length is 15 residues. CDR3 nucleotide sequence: TGTGCCAGCAGTCCCGGAACAGGGGGCTTTTATGGCTACACCTTC. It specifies CASSPGTGGFYGYTF.

The CDR3 DNA follows: TGTGCCAGCAGTTCCCAGGGGACGGGTCAGCCCCAGCATTTT. Residues: CASSSQGTGQPQHF. The chain carries TRBV6-6 and TRBJ1-5, with a tentative D call TRBD1 (6 bases). CDR3 length: 14 residues. From germline, CDR1 is MNHNY and CDR2 SVGAGI (reference sequence). Deletions cut 4 bases from V and 6 bases from J, with 13 bases between.

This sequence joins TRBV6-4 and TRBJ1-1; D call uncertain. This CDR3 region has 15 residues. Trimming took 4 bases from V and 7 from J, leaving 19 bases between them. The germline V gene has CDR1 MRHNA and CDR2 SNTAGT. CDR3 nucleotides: TGTGCCAGCAGTGCCACCGGGGAAGAAAAGGGTGAAGCTTTCTTT. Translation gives CASSATGEEKGEAFF.

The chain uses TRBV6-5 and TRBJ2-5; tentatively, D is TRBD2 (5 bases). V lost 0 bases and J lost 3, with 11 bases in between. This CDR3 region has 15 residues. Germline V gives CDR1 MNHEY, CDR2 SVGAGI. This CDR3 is CASSYSGGSEETQYF. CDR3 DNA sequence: TGTGCCAGCAGTTACTCAGGCGGGTCTGAAGAGACCCAGTACTTC.

The CDR3 reads CASSISGDYNSPLHF. The CDR3 DNA is TGTGCCAGTAGTATTTCAGGGGATTATAATTCACCCCTCCACTTT. The rearrangement joins TRBV19 to TRBJ1-6; TRBD1 might be the D (6 bases). Trimming removed 3 bases from V and 4 bases from J, with 10 bases in between. Germline CDR1 LNHDA, CDR2 SQIVND (reference sequence). The CDR3 has 15 amino acids.

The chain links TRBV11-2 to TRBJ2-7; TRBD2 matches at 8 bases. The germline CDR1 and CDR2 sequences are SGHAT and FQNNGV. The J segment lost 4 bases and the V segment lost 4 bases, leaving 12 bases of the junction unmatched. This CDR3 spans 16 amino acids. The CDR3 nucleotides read TGTGCCAGCAGCTCACCTTTCGCGGGGGGTGGATACGAGCAGTACTTC. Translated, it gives CASSSPFAGGGYEQYF.

The CDR3 nucleotides read TGTGCCTGGAGGGGGACAGGGCTAGACTATGGCTACACCTTC. Translation: CAWRGTGLDYGYTF. V is TRBV30 and J is TRBJ1-2; 9 nucleotides match TRBD1. There are 14 residues in the CDR3. J was trimmed by 3 bases and V by 3 bases; bases with no gene match: 5. In germline, CDR1 is GTSNPN, CDR2 SVGIG (reference sequence).

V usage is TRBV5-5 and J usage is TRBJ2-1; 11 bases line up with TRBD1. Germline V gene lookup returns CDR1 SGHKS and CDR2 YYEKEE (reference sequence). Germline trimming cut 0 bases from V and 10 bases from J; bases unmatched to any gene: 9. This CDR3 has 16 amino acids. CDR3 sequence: CASSLDLDRGQGEQFF. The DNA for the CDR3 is TGTGCCAGCAGCTTGGATCTGGACAGGGGGCAAGGGGAGCAGTTCTTC.

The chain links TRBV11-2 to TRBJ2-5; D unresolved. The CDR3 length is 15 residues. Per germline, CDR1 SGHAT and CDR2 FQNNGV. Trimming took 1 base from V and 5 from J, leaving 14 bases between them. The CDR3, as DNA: TGTGCCAGCAGCTTAGGCTTAATTCCGAGGGAGACCCAGTACTTC. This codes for CASSLGLIPRETQYF.

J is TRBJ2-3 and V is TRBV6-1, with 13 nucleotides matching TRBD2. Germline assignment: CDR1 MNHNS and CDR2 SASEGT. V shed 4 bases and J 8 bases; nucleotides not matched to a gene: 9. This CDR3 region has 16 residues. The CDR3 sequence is CASSGRTSGGGGTQYF. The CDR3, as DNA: TGTGCCAGCAGTGGCCGGACTAGCGGGGGTGGGGGTACGCAGTATTTT.

In DNA, the CDR3 is TGTGCCTGGACCAAGGGGGCCTCCGCCACAGATACGCAGTATTTT. The encoded protein is CAWTKGASATDTQYF. The rearrangement uses TRBV30 and TRBJ2-3, with 7 positions matching TRBD1. The CDR3 covers 15 residues. V shed 4 bases, J shed 2 bases, and the junction held 9 bases outside the gene matches. The germline V gene has CDR1 GTSNPN and CDR2 SVGIG (reference sequence).

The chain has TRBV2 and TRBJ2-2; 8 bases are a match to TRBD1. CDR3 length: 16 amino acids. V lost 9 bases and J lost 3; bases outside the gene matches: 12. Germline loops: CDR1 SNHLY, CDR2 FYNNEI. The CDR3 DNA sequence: TGTGCCAGGTCAAAAGGACAGGGTGTTCACACCGGGGAGCTGTTTTTT. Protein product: CARSKGQGVHTGELFF.

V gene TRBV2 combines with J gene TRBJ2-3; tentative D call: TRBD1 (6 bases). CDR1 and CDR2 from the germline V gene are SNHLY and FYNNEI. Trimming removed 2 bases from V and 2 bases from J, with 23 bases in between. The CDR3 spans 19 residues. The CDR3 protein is CASSEIRNREGHYTDTQYF. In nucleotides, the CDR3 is TGTGCCAGCAGTGAAATTCGAAACCGCGAGGGACACTACACAGATACGCAGTATTTT.